These T cell receptor beta chains were read from a single sample in a study of T-cell memory formation after mild COVID-19. MiXCR, run by TCRdb on the 5' RACE reads, gives a single entry per CDR3 protein. Among hundreds of thousands of distinct CDR3 sequences, 25% to 30% were seen once, and the ten largest hold roughly 12%. Source material: PBMCs or a T cell subset sorted from them (not recorded which). Receptors were obtained from an adult woman who had mild COVID-19 (a few samples of this study predate the infection). Cell type and time point are not known. CDR3s include the opening cysteine and the closing phenylalanine or tryptophan.

v_call cdr3_aa
TRBV6-2/TRBV6-3 CASRPSGRAHEQYF
TRBV29-1 CSVVLGTYGYTF
TRBV24-1 CATSDASESQYF
TRBV3-1 CASSPGQDGLGEQYF
TRBV4-3 CASSPDKNNQPQHF
TRBV10-1 CASYSPSGVETKNIQYF
TRBV7-9 CASSPQGSSTDTQYF
TRBV5-1 CASSLVAGMGNEQYF
TRBV4-2 CASSQDPGSGNTIYF
TRBV11-2 CASSLPLGMNTEAFF
TRBV4-1 CASSLVFTGTEANYGYTF
TRBV3-2 CASSPTPRDTQYF
TRBV19 CATRDPYEQYF
TRBV20-1 CSAEGLAFEQYF
TRBV27 CASSLAGAMNTEAFF
TRBV5-1 CASSMGLEAFF
TRBV29-1 CSARSGPIYGYTF
TRBV6-5 CASSYSSSGAANTQYF
TRBV12-3/TRBV12-4 CASTTMGLDTQYF
TRBV24-1 CATSDSPSTDTQYF
TRBV6-5 CASSSGGAGIGPYGYTF